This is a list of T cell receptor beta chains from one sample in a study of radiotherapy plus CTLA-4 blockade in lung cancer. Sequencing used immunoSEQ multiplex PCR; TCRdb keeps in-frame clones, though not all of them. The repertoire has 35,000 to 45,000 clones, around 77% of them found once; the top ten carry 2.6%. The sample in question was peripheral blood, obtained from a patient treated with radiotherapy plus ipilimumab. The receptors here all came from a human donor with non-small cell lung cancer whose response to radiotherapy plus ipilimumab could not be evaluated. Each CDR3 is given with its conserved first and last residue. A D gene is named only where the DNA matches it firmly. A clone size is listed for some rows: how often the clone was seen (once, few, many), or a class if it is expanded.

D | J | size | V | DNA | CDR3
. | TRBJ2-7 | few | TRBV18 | TGTGCCAGCTCACGTGGGACAACCTACGAGCAGTACTTC | CASSRGTTYEQYF
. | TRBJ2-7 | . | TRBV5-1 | TGCGCCAGCAGCTTGGGAGCGGAAGGCGAGCAGTACTTC | CASSLGAEGEQYF
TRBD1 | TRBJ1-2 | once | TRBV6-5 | TGTGCCAGCACCTTGGACAGGGGAACCGCTGGCTACACCTTC | CASTLDRGTAGYTF
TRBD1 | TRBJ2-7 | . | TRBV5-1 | TGCGCCAGCTGGGCAGGGACAGGGGAAATTAGGCAGTACTTC | CASWAGTGEIRQYF
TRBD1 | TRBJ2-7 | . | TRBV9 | TGTGCCAGCAGCGTTGAGGGACAGGGACCTTCCTACGAGCAGTACTTC | CASSVEGQGPSYEQYF
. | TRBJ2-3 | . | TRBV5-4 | TGTGCCAGCAGCTTTACAATGCAAGCAGATACGCAGTATTTT | CASSFTMQADTQYF
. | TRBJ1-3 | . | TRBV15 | TGTGCCACCAGCAGGGCCACAGGGTTTGGAAACACCATATATTTT | CATSRATGFGNTIYF
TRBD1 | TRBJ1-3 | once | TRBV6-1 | TGTGCCAGCAGTTTACAGGGGGCTGGAAACACCATATATTTT | CASSLQGAGNTIYF
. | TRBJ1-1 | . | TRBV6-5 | TGTGCCAGCAGTACCGGGACACAGGAGAAGGGTGCTTTCTTT | CASSTGTQEKGAFF
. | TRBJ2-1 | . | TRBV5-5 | TGTGCCAGCGAGAAGGGGGAGTTGGGAGTCTACAATGAGCAGTTCTTC | CASEKGELGVYNEQFF
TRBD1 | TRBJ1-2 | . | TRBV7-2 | TGTGCCAGCAGCTTAATAGCCCGGGACAGGGAGGGCTACACCTTC | CASSLIARDREGYTF
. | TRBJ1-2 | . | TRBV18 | TGTGCCAGCTCACCACAAATGAGGGAGGATGGCTACACCTTC | CASSPQMREDGYTF
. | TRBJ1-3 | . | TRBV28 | TGTGCCGGCTCAGGGGCCGATACCTCTGGAAACACCATATATTTT | CAGSGADTSGNTIYF
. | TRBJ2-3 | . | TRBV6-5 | TGTGCCAGCAGTTACTCGATACGACCAGAGTGGGCACAGTATTTT | CASSYSIRPEWAQYF
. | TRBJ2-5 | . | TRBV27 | TGTGCCAGCAGGCCTATTAATAGTGGGACCCAGTACTTC | CASRPINSGTQYF
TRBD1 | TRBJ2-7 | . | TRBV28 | TGTGCCAGCAGTTTTGGGGGACAGGCCTACGAGCAGTACTTC | CASSFGGQAYEQYF
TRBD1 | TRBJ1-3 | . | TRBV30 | TGTGCCTGGAGTGTCGGACAGGCCTCTGGAAACACCATATATTTT | CAWSVGQASGNTIYF
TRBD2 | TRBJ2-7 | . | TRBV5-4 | TGTGCCAGCAGCCTAGCGGGGGTTAGCTCCTACGAGCAGTACTTC | CASSLAGVSSYEQYF
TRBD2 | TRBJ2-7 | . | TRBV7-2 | TGTGCCAGCAGCCCCGCCGGGACTAGCGCCGAGCAGTACTTC | CASSPAGTSAEQYF
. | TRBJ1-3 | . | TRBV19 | TGTGCCAGTTCTCCAGGGGAGGGAACCTCTGGAAACACCATATATTTT | CASSPGEGTSGNTIYF
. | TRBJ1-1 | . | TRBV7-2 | TGTGCCAGCAGCTCCAGGATTTACGGAATGAACACTGAAGCTTTCTTT | CASSSRIYGMNTEAFF
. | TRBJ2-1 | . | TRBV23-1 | TGCGCCAGCAGTCAGAGCTCCTACAATGAGCAGTTCTTC | CASSQSSYNEQFF
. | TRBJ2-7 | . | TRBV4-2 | TGTGCCAGCAGCCACCAGACAGGTCCCGAGCAGTACTTC | CASSHQTGPEQYF